This entry is about one TCR beta chain. The entry originates in a study of blood T cell repertoires in COVID-19. At the level of the study: The United States, Italy and Spain were the sources of the acute and convalescent COVID-19 samples. Sources were T cells, B-cell-depleted T cells, or PBMCs; the material itself was cDNA or gDNA.

Assay: immunoSEQ multiplex PCR; the TCRdb copy retains only in-frame clones and omits some. This sample has roughly 230,000 clones, with roughly 87% found just once. CDR3 size: 16 residues. Trimming cost V 4 bases and J 1 base; bases outside gene matches: 2. Germline assignment: CDR1 LNHDA and CDR2 SQIVND (reference sequence). The V and J genes are TRBV19 and TRBJ2-3; 13 bases match TRBD2. Sequencing was done on a sample of peripheral blood. This sequence was found in a human donor in a cohort sampled during active COVID-19. The CDR3 DNA reads as TGTGCCAGTAGTAGGGGGACTAGCGGGGGCACAGATACGCAGTATTTT. Protein product: CASSRGTSGGTDTQYF.